Listed below are T cell receptor beta chains from one sample, sequenced in a study of blood T cell repertoires in COVID-19. Repertoires were generated with immunoSEQ multiplex PCR, while TCRdb's copy carries only in-frame clones and drops some. The data contain 250,000 or so clones, over 80% of them singletons. Input material: PBMCs or T cells enriched from blood (not recorded which). All receptors derive from a human donor in a cohort exposed to, infected with or recovered from COVID-19 (not recorded which). The donor label of this sample is uncertain. Both conserved end residues are part of each CDR3.

cdr3_length v_call cdr3_aa
15 TRBV9 CASSVGGQGSGTQYF
16 TRBV4-1 CASSPFPGTVSGTQYF
17 TRBV10-1 CASSEPRDMAGNSPLHF
11 TRBV29-1 CSLGQNTEAFF
12 TRBV12-5 CASGLVRGPQHF
15 TRBV5-1 CASSLSGFSTLEQYF
14 TRBV7-8 CASSSRDRVHGYTF
16 TRBV5-1 CASSLARDRLNYGYTF
15 TRBV3-1/TRBV3-2 CASSPSRDRRDTQYF
15 TRBV4-1 CASSQSGTGSVDQYF
16 TRBV5-4 CASSLKSQGRGNTIYF